This T cell receptor beta chain was sequenced in a study of T cells in localized non-small cell lung cancer. The data were produced by immunoSEQ multiplex PCR, yet TCRdb's version contains in-frame clones alone and is incomplete. Here the sample spans around 35,000 clones, around 93% being singletons. Notes on this clone: Its target is unknown.

Per the germline V gene, CDR1 is SGHTA and CDR2 is FQGTGA. The CDR3 has 14 residues. The V end lost 5 bases, the J end lost 2 bases, and 11 bases lay between the germline ends. Notes on the study in general: Uninvolved adjacent lung had higher T cell clonality than tumor and all other tissues. Multi-region tumor sequencing was not done, so intratumor heterogeneity could not be excluded. Detection in adjacent lung was observed for a median around 59 of the top 100 tumor clones.

The starting material was peripheral blood, obtained before any cancer treatment. The TCR comes from a female donor of 60 years or more with stage I lung adenocarcinoma. This chain connects TRBV7-3 to TRBJ2-3; D tentatively reads TRBD1 or TRBD2 (5 bases each). CDR3 coding DNA: TGTGCCAGCAGCCCAGGGAGTGACACAGATACGCAGTATTTT. Its protein is CASSPGSDTDTQYF.